The clone carrying this TCR beta chain occurred once. Amplified TCR beta CDR3 regions came from RNA transcripts. The primer set for the first-round RT-PCR of the TCR CDR3 was HTBI. TCRdb re-derived calls from the multiplex PCR reads in MiXCR, one entry per CDR3 protein. The table lists approximately 400,000 distinct CDR3 sequences, 14% to 15% of them singletons. This entry belongs to a study of T cells in Graves' hyperthyroidism and ophthalmopathy. Study as a whole: Initial diagnosis, before any treatment, was when peripheral blood was collected.

V lost 5 bases, J lost 1 base, and 15 bases lay in between. The CDR3 totals 16 residues. Germline assignment: CDR1 SNHLY and CDR2 FYNNEI. The TCR comes from a woman aged 25-40 years with Graves' hyperthyroidism. Material: blood. J is TRBJ2-4 and V is TRBV2; D unclear. The CDR3 loop reads CASSPRLGLAKNIQYF. CDR3 nucleotides: TGTGCCAGCAGTCCGCGACTGGGGTTGGCCAAAAACATTCAGTACTTC.